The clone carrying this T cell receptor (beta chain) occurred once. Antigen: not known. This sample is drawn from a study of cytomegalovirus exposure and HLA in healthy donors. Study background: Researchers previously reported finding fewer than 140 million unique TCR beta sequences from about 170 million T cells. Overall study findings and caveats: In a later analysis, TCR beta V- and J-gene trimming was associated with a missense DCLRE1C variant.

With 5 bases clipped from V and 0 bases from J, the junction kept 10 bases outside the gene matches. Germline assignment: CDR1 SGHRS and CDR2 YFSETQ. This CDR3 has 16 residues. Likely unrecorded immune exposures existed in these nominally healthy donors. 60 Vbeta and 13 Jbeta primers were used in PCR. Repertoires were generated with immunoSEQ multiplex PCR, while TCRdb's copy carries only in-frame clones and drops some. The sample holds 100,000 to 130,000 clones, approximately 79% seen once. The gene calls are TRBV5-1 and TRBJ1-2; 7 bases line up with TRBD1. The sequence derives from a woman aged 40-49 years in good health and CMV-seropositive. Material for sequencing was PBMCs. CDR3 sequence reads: CASSLGQAPSNYGYTF. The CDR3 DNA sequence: TGCGCCAGCAGTTTAGGACAGGCACCGTCTAACTATGGCTACACCTTC.